This T cell receptor (beta chain) came from a study of CD8+ T cells in alopecia areata. Extraction and reverse transcription of RNA yielded cDNA as the sequencing template. Assay used: immunoSEQ multiplex PCR; TCRdb lists only in-frame clones, some missing. The table records some 110,000 clones, roughly 69% of them present only once. The sequence derives from a human donor in good health. Sequencing was done on a sample of CD4+ T cells sorted from blood.

CDR3 region: CSGGDSNNQPQHF. The CDR3 DNA reads TGCAGCGGAGGAGACAGCAACAATCAGCCCCAGCATTTT. This chain connects TRBV29-1 to TRBJ1-5, with TRBD1 as a possible D gene (5 bases). Germline CDR1 is SQVTM and CDR2 is ANQGSEA. This CDR3 region has 13 residues. Trimming stripped 7 bases from V and 3 bases from J, with 13 bases between. The variable domain in full, with the rest retrieved from reference TRBV29-1 and TRBJ1-5, is SAVISQKPSRDICQRGTSLTIQCQVDSQVTMMFWYRQQPGQSLTLIATANQGSEATYESGFVIDKFPISRPNLTFSTLTVSNMSPEDSSIYLCSGGDSNNQPQHFGDGTRLSIL.